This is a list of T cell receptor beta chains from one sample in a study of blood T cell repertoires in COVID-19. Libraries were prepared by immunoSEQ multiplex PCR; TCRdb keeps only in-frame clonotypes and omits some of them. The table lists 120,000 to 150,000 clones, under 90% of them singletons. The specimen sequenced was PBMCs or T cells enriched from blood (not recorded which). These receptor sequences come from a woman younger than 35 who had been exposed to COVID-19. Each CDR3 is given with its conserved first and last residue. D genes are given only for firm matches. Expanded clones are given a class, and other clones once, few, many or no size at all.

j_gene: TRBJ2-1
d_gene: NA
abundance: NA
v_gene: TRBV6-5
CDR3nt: TGTGCCAGCAGCCATGAGGTCCACAATGAGCAGTTCTTC
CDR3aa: CASSHEVHNEQFF

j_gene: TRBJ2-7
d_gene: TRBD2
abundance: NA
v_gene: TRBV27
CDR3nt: TGTGCCAGCAGTTTATTTAGGGGCGGACTAGCGGGAGGGTACGAGCAGTACTTC
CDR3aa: CASSLFRGGLAGGYEQYF

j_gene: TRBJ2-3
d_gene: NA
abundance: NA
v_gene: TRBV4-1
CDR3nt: TGCGCCAGCAGCCAAGTCACTAGTACGGATACGCAGTATTTT
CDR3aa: CASSQVTSTDTQYF

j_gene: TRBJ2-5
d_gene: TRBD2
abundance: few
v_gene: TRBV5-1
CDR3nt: TGCGCCAGCAGCGGCGGGGGACTAGCGAACCAAGAGACCCAGTACTTC
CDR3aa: CASSGGGLANQETQYF

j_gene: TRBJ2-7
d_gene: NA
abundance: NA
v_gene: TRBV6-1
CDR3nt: TGTGCCAGCAGTGACCGGGTTCTAGGGGACGAGCAGTACTTC
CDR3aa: CASSDRVLGDEQYF

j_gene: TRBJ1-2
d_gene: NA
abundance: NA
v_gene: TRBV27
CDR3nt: TGTGCCAGCAGTCCCTTTTGGACAGCTAACTATGGCTACACCTTC
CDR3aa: CASSPFWTANYGYTF

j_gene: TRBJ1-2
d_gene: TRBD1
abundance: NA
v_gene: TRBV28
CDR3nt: TGTGCCAGCAGTCTCGACAGGGTACGGGGCTACACCTTC
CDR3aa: CASSLDRVRGYTF

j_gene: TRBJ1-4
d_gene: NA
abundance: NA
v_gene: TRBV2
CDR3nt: TGTGCCAGCAGACGTGGGCAGGGAGGCGGTGAAAAACTGTTTTTT
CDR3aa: CASRRGQGGGEKLFF

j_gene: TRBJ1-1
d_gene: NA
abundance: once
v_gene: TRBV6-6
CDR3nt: TGTGCCAGCAGTTACCCCGACACGAACACTGAAGCTTTCTTT
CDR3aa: CASSYPDTNTEAFF

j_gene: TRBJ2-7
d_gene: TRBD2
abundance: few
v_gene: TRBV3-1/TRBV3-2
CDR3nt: TGTGCCAGCAGCCAGGGACTAGCGGGTATACCCTACGAGCAGTACTTC
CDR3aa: CASSQGLAGIPYEQYF